The 24 T cell receptor beta chains presented below share a single source sample, sequenced in a study of T cells in Graves' hyperthyroidism and ophthalmopathy. Amplification of TCR beta CDR3 regions was performed using RNA transcripts as template. A first-round RT-PCR of the TCR CDR3 used the HTBI primer set. TCRdb passed the multiplex PCR reads through MiXCR, listing each CDR3 protein once. The repertoire holds under 350,000 distinct CDR3 sequences, with 20% to 25% as singletons. The sequenced material came from blood. The origin of the receptors is a woman aged 50 to 60 with Graves' hyperthyroidism.

In this sample, this clonotype turned up many times. The chain carries TRBV28 and TRBJ2-1; a weak D match, TRBD2 (5 bases). This CDR3 spans 14 amino acids. V shed 6 bases and J shed 5 bases, with 14 bases lying between them. Germline CDR1 reads MDHEN; CDR2 reads SYDVKM. CDR3 sequence: CASSPATSNNEQFF. The CDR3 DNA follows: TGTGCCAGCAGCCCCGCTACTAGTAACAATGAGCAGTTCTTC.

This clonotype was recorded at least ten times. The rearrangement links TRBV11-3 to TRBJ1-2, with no clear D. The germline V and J ends were trimmed by 2 bases and 3 bases, with 4 bases remaining between them. This CDR3 contains 12 residues. Germline V gene data show CDR1 as SGHNT and CDR2 as YENEEA. The CDR3, as DNA: TGTGCCAGCAGCTTACAGGACTATGGCTACACCTTC. Its protein product is CASSLQDYGYTF.

Only a few counts were recorded for this clonotype. This chain connects TRBV7-6 to TRBJ2-2; 14 positions agree with TRBD2. V lost 5 bases and J lost 1; bases outside the gene matches: 6. This CDR3 has 18 residues. The germline V gene has CDR1 SGHVS and CDR2 FNYEAQ. Here the CDR3 reads CASSSGTSGSENTGELFF. The CDR3 nucleotides read TGTGCCAGCAGCAGCGGGACTAGCGGGAGTGAGAACACCGGGGAGCTGTTTTTT.

This clonotype occurred a few times. The chain joins TRBV5-1 to TRBJ2-7; 8 bases are shared with TRBD2. The CDR3 totals 15 residues. V gave up 4 bases and J gave up 6 bases; unmatched junction bases: 12. Germline V gene lookup returns CDR1 SGHRS and CDR2 YFSETQ. The CDR3 DNA is TGCGCCAGCAGCCCGGGGGGGGGGGGAACGGGCGAGCAGTACTTC. Its translation is CASSPGGGGTGEQYF. Based on the CDR3 plus reference TRBV5-1 and TRBJ2-7, the full variable domain is KAGVTQTPRYLIKTRGQQVTLSCSPISGHRSVSWYQQTPGQGLQFLFEYFSETQRNKGNFPGRFSGRQFSNSRSEMNVSTLELGDSALYLCASSPGGGGTGEQYFGPGTRLTVT.

This clonotype was picked up a small number of times. The DNA of the CDR3 is TGTGCCAGCAGCGTCAGGGAAAGCAATCAGCCCCAGCATTTT. This encodes CASSVRESNQPQHF. The chain employs TRBV7-9 and TRBJ1-5; D possibly corresponds to TRBD1 (5 bases). There are 14 residues in the CDR3. Trimming shortened V by 5 bases and J by 1 base, and 9 bases separated the two germline ends. The V gene's germline CDR1 is SEHNR and CDR2 FQNEAQ (reference sequence).

The chain uses TRBV12-3 or TRBV12-4 and TRBJ1-5; 7 nucleotides align to TRBD1. V lost 3 bases and J lost 7; bases outside the gene matches: 6. The CDR3 contains 14 residues. CDR3 region: CASSFGQVIQPQHF. For the CDR3, the DNA is TGTGCCAGCAGTTTCGGACAGGTAATCCAGCCCCAGCATTTT.

This clonotype was found many times. This chain uses TRBV12-5 with TRBJ2-1, with D perhaps matching TRBD2 (6 bases). This CDR3 has 15 residues. Trimming took off 1 base at V and 6 bases at J, with 13 bases between the two ends. Germline CDR1 is LGHNT and CDR2 is FRNRAP. The chain's CDR3 is CASGLDTGAVNEQFF. The CDR3 DNA sequence: TGTGCTAGTGGTTTGGATACGGGAGCGGTCAATGAGCAGTTCTTC.

The gene calls are TRBV19 and TRBJ2-7; D not resolved. V was cut by 11 bases and J by 6 bases, with 8 bases left in between. CDR3 length: 9 residues. Germline CDR1 and CDR2: LNHDA and SQIVND (reference sequence). As DNA, the CDR3 is TGTGCCGGGGTTGGCGAGCAGTACTTC. It translates to CAGVGEQYF.

This clonotype was counted many times. J is TRBJ1-1 and V is TRBV2; possibly TRBD1 for D (5 bases). V was trimmed by 1 base and J by 11 bases, leaving 11 bases between them. Germline CDR1 is SNHLY and CDR2 is FYNNEI. The CDR3 length is 12 residues. The DNA for the CDR3 is TGTGCCAGCAGTGAAGGGGGCCAGTGGGCTTTCTTT. It codes for CASSEGGQWAFF.

For the CDR3, the DNA is TGTGCCAGTGTTCCGGGGGCAGCGAACACCGGGGAGCTGTTTTTT. Translating gives CASVPGAANTGELFF. The V call is TRBV19, the J call TRBJ2-2; D may match TRBD1 or TRBD2 (6 bases each). The CDR3 has 15 residues. CDR1 and CDR2 from the germline V gene are LNHDA and SQIVND (reference sequence). The V end lost 8 bases, the J end lost 0 bases, and 13 bases lay between the germline ends.

Concerning this clonotype: With a much larger clone just one base away, this may be a read error. The chain is built from TRBV27 and TRBJ1-2, with TRBD1 as a possible D gene (6 bases). Germline loops: CDR1 MNHEY, CDR2 SMNVEV (reference sequence). Trimming took off 4 bases at V and 6 bases at J, with 24 bases between the two ends. CDR3 size: 17 residues. CDR3 coding DNA: TGTGCCAGCAGTTCATCGTCGTGGGGGGGCTACGGCCATGGCTACACCTTC. Protein product: CASSSSSWGGYGHGYTF.

The chain couples TRBV28 to TRBJ2-1, with 11 bases aligning to TRBD2. The V gene end was trimmed by 5 bases and the J gene end by 7 bases; junction bases not matched to a gene: 10. There are 16 residues in the CDR3. Looked up from germline, CDR1 is MDHEN and CDR2 is SYDVKM. As DNA, the CDR3 is TGTGCCAGCAGTCCGGGACTAGCGGCAAGAGGGAATGAGCAGTTCTTC. Protein sequence: CASSPGLAARGNEQFF.

The chain combines TRBV29-1 with TRBJ2-3; D is ambiguous. The CDR3 is 13 residues long. CDR1 and CDR2 from the germline V gene are SQVTM and ANQGSEA. V was cut by 6 bases and J by 5 bases, with 15 bases left in between. This CDR3 is CSVQSHTEDTQYF. The DNA of the CDR3 is TGCAGCGTCCAGTCTCATACCGAAGATACGCAGTATTTT.

In the case of this clonotype: Just one base apart from a much larger clone, this may be a read error. The chain couples TRBV20-1 to TRBJ2-7; TRBD2 is a possible D gene (5 bases). CDR1 is DFQATT and CDR2 is SNEGSKA in the germline V gene (reference sequence). Trimming pared 4 bases from V and 3 bases from J, leaving 13 bases between. The CDR3 is 13 amino acids. The CDR3 DNA is TGCAGTGCTACCGGGGTTGGGCGCTACGAGCAGTACTTC. This codes for CSATGVGRYEQYF.

This clonotype was detected many times. The chain uses TRBV10-3 and TRBJ2-1; D unclear. The CDR3 has 12 amino acids. V lost 4 bases to trimming and J lost 10 bases, with 11 bases between them. Germline V gives CDR1 ENHRY, CDR2 SYGVKD. CDR3 nucleotides: TGTGCCATCAGTGGGCCTAGTAACGAGCAGTTCTTC. As protein: CAISGPSNEQFF.

This clonotype was counted at least ten times. The chain combines TRBV9 with TRBJ2-1; 9 nucleotides line up with TRBD2. V was clipped by 4 bases and J by 7 bases; unmatched bases: 12. This CDR3 region has 16 residues. Germline V CDR1 and CDR2: SGDLS, YYNGEE. CDR3 residues: CASSPQGLAGNNEQFF. CDR3 DNA sequence: TGTGCCAGCAGCCCGCAGGGCCTAGCGGGAAATAATGAGCAGTTCTTC.

The chain has TRBV24-1 and TRBJ2-1; 10 nucleotides line up with TRBD2. Germline-derived CDR1 and CDR2 are KGHDR and SFDVKD. CDR3 length: 16 residues. The V gene end was trimmed by 6 bases and the J gene end by 3 bases; junction bases not matched to a gene: 7. The CDR3 here is CATSLGLAAIYNEQFF. In DNA form, the CDR3 reads TGTGCCACCAGTCTCGGACTAGCGGCAATCTACAATGAGCAGTTCTTC.

Many counts were recorded for this clonotype. The V and J genes are TRBV15 and TRBJ1-2; D gene unclear. Germline CDR1 LNHNV, CDR2 YYDKDF (reference sequence). V was shortened by 3 bases and J by 4 bases, with 12 bases between the two germline ends. The length of the CDR3 is 14 residues. The CDR3 coding sequence is TGTGCCACCAGCAGGCCTCGACCTCCCTATGGCTACACCTTC. This gives the protein CATSRPRPPYGYTF.

This clonotype has a count of ten or more. The chain carries TRBV24-1 and TRBJ1-1, with D hard to call. The CDR3 is 12 residues long. Germline CDR1 KGHDR, CDR2 SFDVKD. V lost 7 bases and J 7 bases, leaving 12 bases between the germline ends. CDR3: CATRGPVGEAFF. CDR3 DNA sequence: TGTGCCACCAGAGGGCCGGTAGGTGAAGCTTTCTTT.

This clonotype appeared many times. The gene calls are TRBV11-2 and TRBJ1-3; D gene unclear. The CDR3 runs to 16 residues. Germline V gene data show CDR1 as SGHAT and CDR2 as FQNNGV. Trimming stripped 3 bases from V and 0 bases from J, with 12 bases between. This chain's CDR3 is CASSFGSEHSGNTIYF. The CDR3 nucleotides read TGTGCCAGCAGCTTCGGATCAGAACACTCTGGAAACACCATATATTTT.

This clonotype was recorded many times. The V and J genes are TRBV2 and TRBJ1-5, with a tentative D call TRBD1 (5 bases). V lost 8 bases, J lost 1 base, and 12 bases lay in between. The germline CDR1 and CDR2 sequences are SNHLY and FYNNEI. This CDR3 is 14 amino acids long. The CDR3 loop reads CASSGGESNQPQHF. The CDR3 coding sequence is TGTGCCAGCTCCGGGGGGGAAAGCAATCAGCCCCAGCATTTT.

In its sample, this clonotype was seen a few times. V usage is TRBV28 and J usage is TRBJ1-2; D unresolved. V was clipped by 7 bases and J by 5 bases, with 11 bases between them. Germline lookup yields CDR1 MDHEN and CDR2 SYDVKM. This CDR3 comprises 12 residues. The CDR3 loop reads CASKETVYGYTF. In DNA form, the CDR3 reads TGTGCCAGCAAGGAGACCGTTTATGGCTACACCTTC.

The sample holds a few counts of this clonotype. One junction end does not reproduce the germline sequence, and a read error may be involved. This chain uses TRBV5-1 with TRBJ2-1; D unclear. Germline values: CDR1 SGHRS, CDR2 YFSETQ. The CDR3 extends over 17 amino acids. Written as DNA, the CDR3 is TGCGCCGGCAGCTTAAATATCGCGTTTAGCTCCTACAATGAGCAGTTCTTC. It specifies CAGSLNIAFSSYNEQFF.

In this sample, this clonotype turned up many times. This chain links TRBV12-3 or TRBV12-4 with TRBJ2-1, with a possible D match to TRBD1 (7 bases). The CDR3 consists of 14 residues. V was trimmed by 6 bases and J by 8 bases, leaving 17 bases between them. The CDR3 DNA reads as TGTGCCAGCAGCTCAGGGGGAGGAGGTGATGAGCAGTTCTTC. Protein sequence: CASSSGGGGDEQFF.